This T cell receptor (beta chain) was captured in a study of control samples from healthy donors and cancer patients. Clones were sequenced by immunoSEQ multiplex PCR, and TCRdb holds only the in-frame ones, with some missing. The profile shows around 170,000 clones, roughly 88% of them singletons. This CDR3 spans 13 amino acids. Germline CDR1 is MDHEN and CDR2 is SYDVKM. J gave up 11 bases and V 7 bases, and 11 bases lay outside the gene matches. The chain recombines TRBV28 with TRBJ2-1, with 7 bases fitting TRBD2. The clonotype was recovered from a woman in her twenties or thirties in good health. Sequencing input: blood. Here the CDR3 reads CASINTGTTQQFF. The CDR3 DNA sequence: TGTGCCAGCATTAACACCGGGACTACACAGCAGTTCTTC.